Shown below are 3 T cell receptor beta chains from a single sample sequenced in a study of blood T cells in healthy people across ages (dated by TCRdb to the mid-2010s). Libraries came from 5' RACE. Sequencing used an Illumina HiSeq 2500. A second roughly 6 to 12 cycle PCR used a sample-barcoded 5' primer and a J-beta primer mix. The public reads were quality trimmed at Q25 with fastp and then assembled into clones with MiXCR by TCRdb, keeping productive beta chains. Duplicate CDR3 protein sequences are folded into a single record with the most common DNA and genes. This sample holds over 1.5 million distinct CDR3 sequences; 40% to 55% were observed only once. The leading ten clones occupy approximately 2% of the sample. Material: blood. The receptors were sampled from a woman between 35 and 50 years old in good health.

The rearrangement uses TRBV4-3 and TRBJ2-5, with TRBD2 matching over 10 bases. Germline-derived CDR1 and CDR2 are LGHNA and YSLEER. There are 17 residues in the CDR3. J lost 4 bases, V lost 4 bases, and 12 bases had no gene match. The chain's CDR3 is CASSRIMSGGAGETQYF. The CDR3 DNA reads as TGCGCCAGCAGCCGAATAATGAGCGGGGGGGCTGGAGAGACCCAGTACTTC.

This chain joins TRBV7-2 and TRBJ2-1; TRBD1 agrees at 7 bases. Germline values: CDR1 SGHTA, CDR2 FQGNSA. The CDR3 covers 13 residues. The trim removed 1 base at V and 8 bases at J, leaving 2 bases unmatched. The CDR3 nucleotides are TGTGCCAGCAGCTTAGAGGGGGCGTATGAGCAGTTCTTC. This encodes CASSLEGAYEQFF.

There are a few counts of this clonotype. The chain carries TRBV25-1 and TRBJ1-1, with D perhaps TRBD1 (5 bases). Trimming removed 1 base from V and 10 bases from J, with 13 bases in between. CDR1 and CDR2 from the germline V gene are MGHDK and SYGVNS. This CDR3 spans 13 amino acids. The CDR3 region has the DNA TGTGCCAGCAGTGAATCCGGGGGGTACGGAGCTTTCTTT. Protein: CASSESGGYGAFF.